The present TCR beta chain was sequenced within a study of beta chain features in type 1 diabetes. Overall study findings and caveats: For patients, the naive, central memory and Treg TCRB repertoires appeared more alike than for healthy donors. Among type 1 diabetes patients, VDJ junctions had fewer insertions and more deletions.

Remarks on this clone: Its antigen is not known.

The authors reverse transcribed all of the isolated RNA, so sequencing captured expressed TCRB transcripts. The repertoire was sequenced with immunoSEQ multiplex PCR; TCRdb's copy has only in-frame clones and lacks some. The data contain 200,000 to 250,000 clones, approximately 11% of them singletons. Germline assignment: CDR1 SGDLS and CDR2 YYNGEE. The CDR3 covers 14 residues. Trimming took 0 bases from V and 7 from J; bases not matched to a gene: 5. This rearrangement joins TRBV9 to TRBJ1-2; TRBD1 agrees at 8 bases. The sample taken for sequencing was central memory CD4+ T cells from blood. The receptor's source is a man aged 18 to 30 in good health. In nucleotides, the CDR3 is TGTGCCAGCAGCGTAGGCAGGGGGCGGTTTGGCTACACCTTC. Translated: CASSVGRGRFGYTF.